These 22 T cell receptor beta chains were all obtained from the same sample, sequenced in a study of cytomegalovirus exposure and HLA in healthy donors. The PCR had 60 Vbeta and 13 Jbeta primers. Produced via immunoSEQ multiplex PCR; TCRdb's table is partial and in-frame only. This specimen shows around 120,000 clones; the ten leading clones hold around 4%. Sequenced material: PBMCs. The origin of the receptors is a man between 18 and 29 years old in good health and CMV-seronegative.

The chain couples TRBV19 to TRBJ2-1; 10 bases align to TRBD1. Germline V gene data show CDR1 as LNHDA and CDR2 as SQIVND (reference sequence). V dropped 5 bases and J dropped 8; count of bases not matched to a gene: 12. This CDR3 has 16 amino acids. CDR3 residues: CASSSYWGTGADEQFF. The CDR3 DNA sequence: TGTGCCAGTAGTTCATACTGGGGGACAGGGGCTGATGAGCAGTTCTTC.

The CDR3 loop reads CASSLGSGQGWFNSEQFF. CDR3 in DNA: TGTGCCAGTAGTCTGGGATCAGGACAGGGTTGGTTTAATAGTGAGCAGTTCTTC. V and J are TRBV19 and TRBJ2-1; TRBD1 aligns across 8 bases. V lost 5 bases and J lost 9; bases outside the gene matches: 21. The CDR3 has 18 residues. The germline V gene has CDR1 LNHDA and CDR2 SQIVND (reference sequence).

The chain recombines TRBV5-4 with TRBJ1-5; no definite D call. This CDR3 region has 15 residues. Germline V CDR1 and CDR2: SGHNT, YYREEE (reference sequence). Between the trimmed V and J ends, which lost 1 base and 2 bases, there was a span of 10 bases. CDR3 sequence reads: CASSLREGGNQPQHF. CDR3 in DNA: TGTGCCAGCAGCTTGCGGGAGGGAGGCAATCAGCCCCAGCATTTT.

This chain joins TRBV5-6 and TRBJ2-7, with TRBD2 matching over 8 bases. Germline V gives CDR1 SGHDT, CDR2 YYEEEE. This CDR3 spans 15 amino acids. J gave up 2 bases and V 4 bases, and 8 bases lay outside the gene matches. CDR3 sequence reads: CASSESGRDAYEQYF. The CDR3 DNA follows: TGTGCCAGCAGCGAGAGCGGGAGAGACGCCTACGAGCAGTACTTC.

This chain joins TRBV7-8 and TRBJ2-7; tentative D call: TRBD2 (5 bases). This CDR3 comprises 14 residues. V was clipped by 1 base and J by 7 bases, with 14 bases between them. CDR1 is SGHVS, CDR2 FQNEAQ, per germline. This chain's CDR3 is CASSLGEQSWEQYF. The CDR3 DNA is TGTGCCAGCAGCTTAGGGGAGCAGTCTTGGGAGCAGTACTTC.

The chain uses TRBV6-4 and TRBJ2-3; 8 nucleotides agree with TRBD2. The CDR3 covers 13 residues. J gave up 0 bases and V 10 bases, and 3 bases lay outside the gene matches. CDR1 and CDR2 (germline): MRHNA, SNTAGT. This CDR3 reads CATSSGSTDTQYF. DNA of the CDR3: TGTGCCACCTCTAGCGGGAGCACAGATACGCAGTATTTT.

The rearrangement joins TRBV28 to TRBJ2-7; D gene ambiguous. The CDR3 is 13 amino acids. The ends were cut back, 5 bases at V and 4 bases at J, with 12 bases in the middle. Germline CDR1 and CDR2: MDHEN and SYDVKM. Here the CDR3 reads CASSRLRGYEQYF. The CDR3 DNA reads TGTGCCAGCAGTAGACTTCGAGGTTACGAGCAGTACTTC.

CDR3 bases: TGCGCCAGCAGCTCAGTTGCGCAGGCCACTGAAGCTTTCTTT. Translating gives CASSSVAQATEAFF. V usage is TRBV5-1 and J usage is TRBJ1-1; D is unclear. CDR1 and CDR2 from the germline V gene are SGHRS and YFSETQ. Trimming pared 3 bases from V and 4 bases from J, leaving 13 bases between. The CDR3 loop spans 14 amino acids.

The V gene is TRBV28, the J gene TRBJ1-1; D ambiguous. Germline V gives CDR1 MDHEN, CDR2 SYDVKM. With 10 bases removed from V and 11 bases from J, the gap between germline ends came to 17 bases. CDR3 length equals 11 residues. The CDR3 nucleotides read TGTGCCACCCGAGGAGGAAGGAACGCTTTCTTT. Encoded protein: CATRGGRNAFF. Looking up the rest from reference TRBV28 and TRBJ1-1 gives the full variable domain: DVKVTQSSRYLVKRTGEKVFLECVQDMDHENMFWYRQDPGLGLRLIYFSYDVKMKEKGDIPEGYSVSREKKERFSLILESASTNQTSMYLCATRGGRNAFFGQGTRLTVV.

CDR3 in amino acids: CASSFGPGVFRYTF. For the CDR3, the DNA is TGTGCCAGCAGCTTCGGCCCCGGGGTTTTTCGCTACACCTTC. The chain carries TRBV7-9 and TRBJ1-2, with D uncertain. There are 14 residues in the CDR3. In germline, CDR1 is SEHNR, CDR2 FQNEAQ (reference sequence). V lost 3 bases, J lost 9 bases, and 17 bases lay in between.

J is TRBJ2-7 and V is TRBV2; D perhaps matches TRBD1 (6 bases). This CDR3 has 11 amino acids. CDR1 SNHLY and CDR2 FYNNEI come from the germline V gene. The V and J ends lost 8 bases and 4 bases respectively, with 9 bases between them. This chain's CDR3 is CASHRAYEQYF. Written as DNA, the CDR3 is TGTGCCAGCCACAGGGCTTACGAGCAGTACTTC.

This sequence joins TRBV10-3 and TRBJ2-1, with 7 bases lining up with TRBD2. Looked up from germline, CDR1 is ENHRY and CDR2 is SYGVKD. V trimming: 5 bases; J trimming: 2 bases; junction bases outside the gene matches: 3. The CDR3 is 14 residues long. CDR3 sequence: CAISTAGAYNEQFF. In DNA, the CDR3 is TGTGCCATCAGTACCGCGGGGGCCTACAATGAGCAGTTCTTC.

The chain links TRBV18 to TRBJ2-7; 7 bases line up with TRBD1. This CDR3 comprises 15 residues. Losses at the gene ends were 3 bases for V and 3 bases for J; bases not matched to a gene: 8. Per the germline V gene, CDR1 is KGHSH and CDR2 is LQKENI. The CDR3 reads CASSPLSNRGYEQYF. CDR3 in DNA: TGTGCCAGCTCACCCCTATCCAACAGGGGCTACGAGCAGTACTTC. Supplemented by reference TRBV18 and TRBJ2-7, the full variable domain reads NAGVMQNPRHLVRRRGQEARLRCSPMKGHSHVYWYRQLPEEGLKFMVYLQKENIIDESGMPKERFSAEFPKEGPSILRIQQVVRGDSAAYFCASSPLSNRGYEQYFGPGTRLTVT.

The V and J genes are TRBV6-5 and TRBJ1-6; maybe TRBD1 (6 bases). Trimming left V 7 bases short and J 14 bases short, with 24 bases between. The CDR3 has 15 amino acids. Germline V gene data show CDR1 as MNHEY and CDR2 as SVGAGI. CDR3 sequence: CASIGAGAPISSLHF. The CDR3, as DNA: TGTGCCAGCATTGGGGCAGGGGCCCCGATATCGTCCCTCCACTTT.

The V and J genes are TRBV5-1 and TRBJ2-5, with 8 bases matching TRBD1. The trim removed 3 bases at V and 2 bases at J, leaving 9 bases unmatched. CDR3 size: 16 residues. The germline gives CDR1 SGHRS, CDR2 YFSETQ. The CDR3 loop is CASSSVSGGRQETQYF. Written as DNA, the CDR3 is TGCGCCAGCAGCTCCGTCTCAGGGGGCAGACAAGAGACCCAGTACTTC.

V is TRBV18 and J is TRBJ2-5, with TRBD1 matching over 8 bases. This CDR3 has 16 amino acids. Germline CDR1 reads KGHSH; CDR2 reads LQKENI. J gave up 5 bases and V 5 bases, and 13 bases lay outside the gene matches. The chain's CDR3 is CASSTRTGLERETQYF. The CDR3, as DNA: TGTGCCAGCTCAACGAGGACAGGGCTTGAAAGGGAGACCCAGTACTTC.

V gene TRBV29-1 combines with J gene TRBJ2-2; the match to TRBD2 covers 7 bases. The ends lost 4 bases at V and 6 bases at J; junction bases unmatched: 2. CDR1 is SQVTM and CDR2 is ANQGSEA in the germline V gene. This CDR3 comprises 12 residues. CDR3 sequence: CSVGEGPGELFF. In DNA form, the CDR3 reads TGCAGCGTTGGGGAGGGTCCCGGGGAGCTGTTTTTT.

CDR3 in amino acids: CASSELYSNQPQHF. The CDR3 coding sequence is TGTGCCAGCAGTGAACTTTATAGCAATCAGCCCCAGCATTTT. The V call is TRBV27, the J call TRBJ1-5; D remains ambiguous. The germline gives CDR1 MNHEY, CDR2 SMNVEV (reference sequence). Trimming cost V 5 bases and J 0 bases, with 8 bases left between them. CDR3 size: 14 residues.

V gene TRBV19 combines with J gene TRBJ1-2, with D tentatively TRBD1 (5 bases). Germline V gene sequence: CDR1 LNHDA, CDR2 SQIVND (reference sequence). The CDR3 runs to 15 residues. V shed 6 bases and J shed 0 bases, with 14 bases lying between them. The DNA of the CDR3 is TGTGCCAGTAGGGCAGGGTATACTACTAACTATGGCTACACCTTC. It specifies CASRAGYTTNYGYTF.

This chain links TRBV10-3 with TRBJ1-4; D might be TRBD1 (6 bases). Between the trimmed V and J ends, which lost 6 bases and 3 bases, there was a span of 8 bases. Germline-derived CDR1 and CDR2 are ENHRY and SYGVKD. The CDR3 totals 13 residues. This CDR3 is CAIRDSSNEKLFF. CDR3 nucleotides: TGTGCCATCAGGGACAGTTCTAATGAAAAACTGTTTTTT.

The chain carries TRBV2 and TRBJ2-2; 7 positions match TRBD2. After removal of 9 bases from V and 4 bases from J, the junction contained 5 bases not matched to a gene. Per the germline V gene, CDR1 is SNHLY and CDR2 is FYNNEI. CDR3 length: 13 amino acids. The CDR3 DNA follows: TGTGCCAGTAGGCGGGGGATCACCGGGGAGCTGTTTTTT. Its translation: CASRRGITGELFF.

The chain employs TRBV7-2 and TRBJ2-3, with D unclear. Germline loops: CDR1 SGHTA, CDR2 FQGNSA. The CDR3 runs 14 residues. Trimming left V 3 bases short and J 1 base short, with 8 bases between. For the CDR3, the DNA is TGTGCCAGCAGCTTGCTACTACGCACAGATACGCAGTATTTT. This encodes CASSLLLRTDTQYF.